The rows below give T cell receptor beta chains drawn from one sample of a study of blood T cell repertoires in COVID-19. Using immunoSEQ multiplex PCR, the repertoire was profiled, and TCRdb retains in-frame clones only, with some absent. The table includes over 120,000 clones, 78% detected once. Input material: peripheral blood. Every receptor here comes from an older woman with acute or convalescent COVID-19. The CDR3 runs from the conserved cysteine through the conserved F or W. The D gene is left open where the match is weak. Only some rows state a clone size, as once, few, many or a class for expanded clones.

abundance	d_gene	v_gene	j_gene	CDR3aa	CDR3nt
-	-	TRBV12-3/TRBV12-4	TRBJ1-2	CASSLGAADGYTF	TGTGCCAGCAGCCTAGGAGCCGCAGATGGCTACACCTTC
-	-	TRBV20-1	TRBJ1-4	CSASKLGEDEKLFF	TGCAGTGCTAGTAAGCTGGGAGAGGACGAAAAACTGTTTTTT
-	TRBD2	TRBV5-6	TRBJ2-3	CASSLAGLAADTQYF	TGTGCCAGCAGCCTAGCCGGACTAGCAGCAGATACGCAGTATTTT
-	-	TRBV12-3/TRBV12-4	TRBJ1-1	CASSLGRGTEAFF	TGTGCCAGCAGTTTAGGGCGAGGCACTGAAGCTTTCTTT
-	-	TRBV10-3	TRBJ1-3	CAISNNRATGNTIYF	TGTGCCATCAGCAACAACAGGGCAACTGGAAACACCATATATTTT
-	-	TRBV4-1	TRBJ1-1	CASSQALETGFTEAFF	TGCGCCAGCAGCCAAGCCCTAGAAACAGGGTTTACTGAAGCTTTCTTT
-	TRBD2	TRBV29-1	TRBJ2-3	CSVEGGSADTQYF	TGCAGCGTTGAGGGCGGGAGCGCAGATACGCAGTATTTT
-	TRBD2	TRBV13	TRBJ2-1	CASSQPGLAGVDEQFF	TGTGCCAGCAGCCAGCCGGGACTAGCGGGAGTTGATGAGCAGTTCTTC
once	TRBD1	TRBV5-1	TRBJ1-6	CASSLRGQGFGSLHF	TGCGCCAGCAGCTTGAGGGGACAGGGTTTTGGGTCCCTCCACTTT
few	-	TRBV4-1	TRBJ1-2	CASSHRHEAYYGYTF	TGCGCCAGCAGCCACCGGCACGAGGCGTACTATGGCTACACCTTC
-	-	TRBV2	TRBJ2-7	CASSVPGYEQYF	TGTGCCAGCAGTGTCCCGGGGTACGAGCAGTACTTC
-	-	TRBV28	TRBJ1-2	CASSLDSNYGYTF	TGTGCCAGCAGCCTAGACAGTAACTATGGCTACACCTTC
-	-	TRBV2	TRBJ2-2	CASSEVSGAGTGELFF	TGTGCCAGCAGTGAGGTTTCGGGAGCGGGCACCGGGGAGCTGTTTTTT
once	TRBD1	TRBV12-5	TRBJ1-1	CARGLGGTGGTEAFF	TGTGCTCGGGGTTTGGGGGGGACAGGGGGCACTGAAGCTTTCTTT
-	TRBD1	TRBV28	TRBJ1-2	CASSLGTGINYGYTF	TGTGCCAGCAGTTTAGGGACAGGGATTAACTATGGCTACACCTTC
-	-	TRBV28	TRBJ1-2	CASSSMEASGTPYGYTF	TGTGCCAGCAGTTCGATGGAAGCCTCCGGGACACCCTATGGCTACACCTTC
-	-	TRBV6-5	TRBJ1-2	CASSWDGTSGYTF	TGTGCCAGCAGTTGGGACGGGACATCGGGCTACACCTTC
-	TRBD1	TRBV11-3	TRBJ2-3	CASSFGQGAGTDTQYF	TGTGCCAGCAGCTTTGGACAGGGGGCCGGCACAGATACGCAGTATTTT
once	TRBD1	TRBV9	TRBJ2-7	CASSVGAGGYEQYF	TGTGCCAGCAGCGTAGGGGCAGGGGGCTACGAGCAGTACTTC
-	TRBD1	TRBV3-1/TRBV3-2	TRBJ2-2	CASSQEITGGAGELFF	TGTGCCAGCAGCCAAGAGATAACAGGGGGCGCGGGGGAGCTGTTTTTT
-	-	TRBV5-1	TRBJ2-3	CASSYGGSTDTQYF	TGCGCCAGCAGCTATGGGGGGAGCACAGATACGCAGTATTTT
-	-	TRBV23-1	TRBJ1-2	CASSQSWGDGYTF	TGCGCCAGCAGTCAATCCTGGGGAGATGGCTACACCTTC
-	TRBD2	TRBV30	TRBJ2-1	CGSGTSSYNEQFF	TGTGGCTCCGGGACTAGCTCCTACAATGAGCAGTTCTTC
-	-	TRBV6-5	TRBJ2-1	CASSYGYEQFF	TGTGCCAGCAGTTACGGCTATGAGCAGTTCTTC
once	-	TRBV27	TRBJ1-1	CAAGFLQGNTEAFF	TGTGCCGCAGGCTTCTTGCAGGGGAACACTGAAGCTTTCTTT
-	-	TRBV10-1	TRBJ1-1	CASSDLGENTEAFF	TGCGCCAGCAGTGACCTAGGGGAGAACACTGAAGCTTTCTTT
-	-	TRBV30	TRBJ1-2	CAWRIIRESSAAFNYGYTF	TGTGCCTGGAGGATCATCAGGGAAAGCTCTGCTGCCTTTAACTATGGCTACACCTTC
-	TRBD2	TRBV2	TRBJ2-1	CASARTSGYNEQFF	TGTGCCAGCGCGCGGACTAGCGGTTACAATGAGCAGTTCTTC
-	-	TRBV5-1	TRBJ1-3	CASSLRPTGPGNTIYF	TGCGCCAGCAGCTTGCGTCCGACAGGCCCTGGAAACACCATATATTTT
-	-	TRBV19	TRBJ1-1	CASASTYGDTEAFF	TGTGCCAGTGCATCAACCTACGGGGACACTGAAGCTTTCTTT
-	-	TRBV29-1	TRBJ2-2	CSVETVNTGELFF	TGCAGCGTTGAGACTGTTAACACCGGGGAGCTGTTTTTT
-	-	TRBV29-1	TRBJ1-1	CSVEGRQVPTEAFF	TGCAGCGTTGAAGGTCGCCAGGTCCCCACTGAAGCTTTCTTT
few	TRBD1	TRBV28	TRBJ2-4	CASSFGAGGLNIQYF	TGTGCCAGCAGTTTTGGGGCAGGGGGTTTGAACATTCAGTACTTC
-	-	TRBV11-2	TRBJ2-3	CASSFGGPTDTQYF	TGTGCCAGCAGCTTCGGGGGTCCCACAGATACGCAGTATTTT
few	-	TRBV19	TRBJ2-2	CASSISQGNTGELFF	TGTGCCAGTAGTATCTCCCAGGGGAACACCGGGGAGCTGTTTTTT
-	-	TRBV27	TRBJ2-7	CASSLSGAYEQYF	TGTGCCAGCAGTTTGTCAGGTGCCTACGAGCAGTACTTC
-	TRBD2	TRBV5-4	TRBJ2-7	CASSRLTSGFSYEQYF	TGTGCCAGCAGCCGACTGACTAGCGGCTTCTCCTACGAGCAGTACTTC
-	TRBD2	TRBV5-4	TRBJ2-3	CASSGRADTQYF	TGTGCCAGCAGCGGGAGGGCGGATACGCAGTATTTT
-	TRBD1	TRBV3-1/TRBV3-2	TRBJ1-4	CASSQAPGTGGKLFF	TGTGCCAGCAGCCAAGCCCCCGGGACAGGGGGAAAACTGTTTTTT
-	-	TRBV11-2	TRBJ2-7	CASSRDEWGEQYF	TGTGCCAGCAGCCGGGATGAATGGGGCGAGCAGTACTTC
few	TRBD2	TRBV14	TRBJ2-2	CASSQRTSGGPGELFF	TGTGCCAGCAGCCAGAGGACTAGCGGGGGACCCGGGGAGCTGTTTTTT
-	-	TRBV4-2	TRBJ2-7	CASSQDLGGGYEQYF	TGTGCCAGCAGCCAAGATCTTGGGGGCGGGTACGAGCAGTACTTC
-	TRBD1	TRBV28	TRBJ2-7	CASGSGTASYEQYF	TGTGCCAGCGGTTCCGGGACAGCCTCCTACGAGCAGTACTTC
-	TRBD1	TRBV7-2	TRBJ1-6	CASSPGDRDSPLHF	TGTGCCAGCAGCCCCGGGGACAGGGATTCACCCCTCCACTTT
few	-	TRBV27	TRBJ1-4	CASANGGSNEKLFF	TGTGCCAGCGCCAATGGCGGCTCGAATGAAAAACTGTTTTTT
-	TRBD2	TRBV19	TRBJ2-2	CASRWSGVNTGELFF	TGTGCCAGTAGATGGAGCGGGGTTAACACCGGGGAGCTGTTTTTT
-	TRBD1	TRBV9	TRBJ2-7	CASSVEAGTGSYEQYF	TGTGCCAGCAGCGTAGAGGCCGGGACAGGGTCCTACGAGCAGTACTTC
-	TRBD1	TRBV20-1	TRBJ1-2	CSGDRGESYTF	TGCAGTGGCGACAGGGGGGAAAGCTACACCTTC
-	-	TRBV30	TRBJ1-1	CAWSVAGRNTEAFF	TGTGCCTGGAGTGTTGCGGGCAGGAACACTGAAGCTTTCTTT
-	-	TRBV5-1	TRBJ2-3	CASSFQETDTQYF	TGCGCCAGCAGCTTCCAGGAAACAGATACGCAGTATTTT
few	-	TRBV6-5	TRBJ1-1	CASSYDPWGGTEAFF	TGTGCCAGCAGTTACGACCCGTGGGGAGGGACTGAAGCTTTCTTT
-	TRBD1	TRBV24-1	TRBJ2-7	CATSDPDRAYEQYF	TGTGCCACCAGTGACCCCGACAGGGCCTACGAGCAGTACTTC
few	-	TRBV3-1/TRBV3-2	TRBJ2-2	CASSPGPYTGELFF	TGTGCCAGCAGCCCTGGGCCCTACACCGGGGAGCTGTTTTTT
-	TRBD1	TRBV27	TRBJ2-7	CASSPGTGYTYEQYF	TGTGCCAGCAGTCCTGGGACAGGGTATACCTACGAGCAGTACTTC
-	TRBD2	TRBV6-4	TRBJ2-5	CASSWVLAGGQKTQYF	TGTGCCAGCAGTTGGGTACTAGCGGGAGGACAAAAGACCCAGTACTTC